This is a list of T cell receptor beta chains from one sample in a study of cytomegalovirus exposure and HLA in healthy donors. The method was immunoSEQ multiplex PCR; TCRdb's version includes in-frame clones alone and lacks a portion of them. The sample lists some 80,000 clones; roughly 80% were seen once. The sequenced sample was PBMCs. The receptor set was obtained from a man between 45 and 60 years old in good health and CMV-seronegative. Each CDR3 is given with its conserved first and last residue. D genes are given only for firm matches. Clone size, where shown, is once, few, many, or a class for clones that have expanded.

clone_size j_call d_call v_call cdr3_aa cdr3_nt
- TRBJ2-1 - TRBV12-5 CASGIQGANEQFF TGTGCTAGTGGTATACAGGGAGCGAATGAGCAGTTCTTC
- TRBJ1-1 - TRBV5-1 CASSSGERRMNTEAFF TGCGCCAGCAGCTCGGGGGAAAGGCGAATGAACACTGAAGCTTTCTTT
- TRBJ2-7 - TRBV2 CASSEEGGVEQYF TGTGCCAGCAGTGAGGAAGGAGGGGTCGAGCAGTACTTC
- TRBJ2-2 - TRBV11-3 CASSPGGPLNTGELFF TGTGCCAGCAGCCCCGGGGGGCCGTTAAACACCGGGGAGCTGTTTTTT
few TRBJ1-2 - TRBV19 CASSPGYRGYTF TGTGCCAGTAGTCCGGGTTACCGTGGCTACACCTTC
- TRBJ1-2 - TRBV9 CASSVAGTDGYTF TGTGCCAGCAGCGTAGCAGGGACTGATGGCTACACCTTC
- TRBJ1-1 - TRBV6-1 CASSGQLEAFF TGTGCCAGCAGCGGACAGCTTGAAGCTTTCTTT
- TRBJ2-2 TRBD2 TRBV7-7 CASSSKSGGDGELFF TGTGCTAGCAGCTCAAAGAGCGGGGGGGACGGGGAGCTGTTTTTT
once TRBJ2-2 - TRBV19 CASKAETGELFF TGTGCCAGTAAAGCGGAGACCGGGGAGCTGTTTTTT
- TRBJ1-3 - TRBV2 CASSEDRAGNTIYF TGTGCCAGCAGTGAAGACAGGGCTGGAAACACCATATATTTT
- TRBJ2-5 - TRBV19 CASSTPAAGEETQYF TGTGCCAGTAGTACTCCGGCAGCAGGGGAAGAGACCCAGTACTTC
once TRBJ2-5 - TRBV7-9 CASSFIPTPGETQYF TGTGCCAGCAGCTTCATCCCAACCCCAGGAGAGACCCAGTACTTC
- TRBJ2-1 - TRBV7-9 CAPGAGALDEQFF TGTGCGCCCGGCGCGGGGGCCCTTGATGAGCAGTTCTTC
- TRBJ2-7 TRBD2 TRBV5-4 CASSLAGGGAEKQYF TGTGCCAGCAGCTTGGCCGGCGGGGGGGCAGAAAAGCAGTACTTC
few TRBJ1-2 - TRBV19 CASSIPPFLLGGNYGYTF TGTGCCAGTAGTATCCCACCCTTCCTGTTAGGCGGCAACTATGGCTACACCTTC
- TRBJ2-5 TRBD1 TRBV15 CATSSRGIETQYF TGTGCCACCAGCTCCAGGGGGATCGAGACCCAGTACTTC
- TRBJ1-2 TRBD1 TRBV27 CASSLSGQGYYGYTF TGTGCCAGCAGTTTATCGGGACAGGGGTACTATGGCTACACCTTC
- TRBJ2-6 TRBD1 TRBV5-1 CAGSLTGGHGANVLTF TGCGCCGGCAGCCTGACAGGGGGCCATGGGGCCAACGTCCTGACTTTC
once TRBJ1-2 TRBD1 TRBV11-3 CASSSTDRAIYYGYTF TGTGCCAGCAGCTCCACGGACAGGGCGATATACTATGGCTACACCTTC
once TRBJ2-5 - TRBV7-8 CASSKGGDQETQYF TGTGCCAGCAGTAAAGGGGGGGATCAAGAGACCCAGTACTTC
- TRBJ1-5 - TRBV7-2 CASSLVPDQPQHF TGTGCCAGCAGCTTAGTTCCGGATCAGCCCCAGCATTTT
- TRBJ2-4 TRBD1 TRBV27 CASSSTYGQGTKNIQYF TGTGCCAGCAGTTCGACATACGGACAGGGGACCAAAAACATTCAGTACTTC
- TRBJ1-1 - TRBV7-9 CASSPPGQNTEAFF TGTGCCAGCAGCCCCCCCGGACAGAACACTGAAGCTTTCTTT
- TRBJ2-5 TRBD2 TRBV9 CASSVGLAGAQETQYF TGTGCCAGCAGCGTAGGGTTAGCGGGGGCCCAAGAGACCCAGTACTTC
- TRBJ1-5 - TRBV12-5 CASGTGLQPQHF TGTGCTAGTGGGACAGGATTGCAGCCCCAGCATTTT